This T cell receptor beta chain was observed in a study of Ad26.COV2.S vaccination and SARS-CoV-2 variants. Germline CDR1 SGHNT, CDR2 YYREEE (reference sequence). This CDR3 comprises 16 residues. Losses at the gene ends were 0 bases for V and 7 bases for J; bases not matched to a gene: 7. Treatment indicated: over 15 received Ad26.COV2.S at low or high dose, single or two shots; about 5 received placebo; per-sample allocation not given. It was on day 63 after the first vaccine or placebo injection that samples were taken. Sequencing used immunoSEQ multiplex PCR; TCRdb keeps in-frame clones, though not all of them. The sample lists about 470,000 clones, 90% occurring once.

This receptor was identified in a person aged 18-65 years who received the Ad26.COV2.S COVID-19 vaccine or a placebo. Sequencing used peripheral blood, obtained in a trial of Ad26.COV2.S vaccine versus placebo. The rearrangement uses TRBV5-4 and TRBJ2-1, with 10 bases that match TRBD2. The CDR3 DNA follows: TGTGCCAGCAGCTTGGCTAGCGGGAGAGGTGGGAATGAGCAGTTCTTC. Translating it yields CASSLASGRGGNEQFF.